One sample yielded the 10 T cell receptor beta chains listed below, sequenced in a study of CD8 T cells in Susac syndrome. Reverse transcription used about 0.45 to 1 ug RNA and random hexamers. MiXCR, applied by TCRdb to the immunoSEQ multiplex PCR reads, yields one record per CDR3 protein. Counted here are some 120,000 distinct CDR3 sequences, about 94% occurring once; the ten biggest clones make up 0.2% to 0.25%. What was sequenced was CD8+ T cells from PBMCs. The receptors stem from a human donor with Susac syndrome.

This chain connects TRBV11-2 to TRBJ2-7; TRBD1 aligns across 10 bases. Trimming cost V 5 bases and J 5 bases; bases outside gene matches: 6. Germline lookup yields CDR1 SGHAT and CDR2 FQNNGV. This CDR3 region has 14 residues. CDR3 coding DNA: TGTGCCAGCAGCCCCCTGACAGGGGGCGACGAGCAGTACTTC. Its protein is CASSPLTGGDEQYF.

The genes are TRBV20-1 and TRBJ1-1, with D perhaps matching TRBD1 (5 bases). V was clipped by 2 bases and J by 0 bases, with 13 bases between them. Germline-derived CDR1 and CDR2 are DFQATT and SNEGSKA (reference sequence). CDR3 length: 15 residues. CDR3 sequence: CSARFGGELNTEAFF. Written as DNA, the CDR3 is TGCAGTGCTAGATTTGGGGGGGAACTGAACACTGAAGCTTTCTTT.

This rearrangement joins TRBV5-1 to TRBJ2-5, with D possibly being TRBD1 (6 bases). V was cut by 4 bases and J by 1 base, with 11 bases left in between. The germline V gene has CDR1 SGHRS and CDR2 YFSETQ. CDR3 length equals 14 residues. In DNA, the CDR3 is TGCGCCAGCAGCGCGTGGGACACCCAAGAGACCCAGTACTTC. It yields the protein CASSAWDTQETQYF.

The chain has TRBV14 and TRBJ2-2; possibly TRBD2 for D (6 bases). The CDR3 is 14 residues long. Germline CDR1 and CDR2: SGHDN and FVKESK. The ends were cut back, 0 bases at V and 6 bases at J, with 8 bases in the middle. The CDR3 sequence is CASSQESSAGELFF. As DNA, the CDR3 is TGTGCCAGCAGCCAAGAGTCTAGCGCCGGGGAGCTGTTTTTT.

The V gene is TRBV4-2, the J gene TRBJ2-1; no clear D gene. Trimming left V 0 bases short and J 0 bases short, with 9 bases between. Per the germline V gene, CDR1 is LGHNA and CDR2 is YNFKEQ. The length of the CDR3 is 16 residues. DNA for the CDR3: TGTGCCAGCAGCCAAGATAACAGCGACTCCTACAATGAGCAGTTCTTC. Translating gives CASSQDNSDSYNEQFF.

This clonotype showed up just once. This chain's CDR3 is CASSLVQGVHNEQFF. The CDR3 DNA reads TGCGCCAGCAGCTTGGTTCAGGGCGTACACAATGAGCAGTTCTTC. The V gene is TRBV5-1, the J gene TRBJ2-1, with D perhaps TRBD1 (5 bases). This CDR3 region has 15 residues. V was shortened by 0 bases and J by 5 bases, with 12 bases between the two germline ends. Per the germline V gene, CDR1 is SGHRS and CDR2 is YFSETQ.

The chain links TRBV20-1 to TRBJ2-1, with 15 bases that match TRBD2. V lost 6 bases, J lost 8 bases, and 8 bases stayed unmatched. This CDR3 has 15 amino acids. Per the germline V gene, CDR1 is DFQATT and CDR2 is SNEGSKA (reference sequence). For the CDR3, the DNA is TGCAGTGCCGGACTAGCGGGAGGGTTCTTCGATGAGCAGTTCTTC. It is translated as CSAGLAGGFFDEQFF.

The chain uses TRBV15 and TRBJ1-1; D not resolved. Trimming removed 0 bases at V and 4 bases at J, with 6 bases between. Germline assignment: CDR1 LNHNV and CDR2 YYDKDF (reference sequence). The CDR3 consists of 13 residues. Here the CDR3 DNA reads TGTGCCACCAGCAGAGAATTGGCCACTGAAGCTTTCTTT. Translation gives CATSRELATEAFF.

The J gene is TRBJ2-2, the V gene TRBV5-4, with 12 positions matching TRBD2. V gave up 3 bases and J gave up 2 bases; unmatched junction bases: 2. Germline V lookup: CDR1 SGHNT, CDR2 YYREEE (reference sequence). This CDR3 region has 16 residues. The DNA for the CDR3 is TGTGCCAGCAGCTCGGGACTAGCGGGTAACACCGGGGAGCTGTTTTTT. Translating gives CASSSGLAGNTGELFF.

Concerning this clonotype: One junction end does not reproduce the germline sequence, and a read error may be involved. This chain joins TRBV3-1 and TRBJ2-5, with D hard to call. Germline values: CDR1 LGHDT, CDR2 YNNKEL (reference sequence). The length of the CDR3 is 14 residues. The CDR3 spells CACSQVDAQETQYF. CDR3 in DNA: TGTGCCTGCAGCCAAGTGGACGCTCAAGAGACCCAGTACTTC.